The present TCR beta chain was sequenced within a study of cytomegalovirus exposure and HLA in healthy donors. Both 60 Vbeta primers and 13 Jbeta primers went into the PCR. Some clones are missing from TCRdb's copy, which holds only in-frame ones; the method was immunoSEQ multiplex PCR. The sample carries hundreds of thousands of clones, approximately 82% recorded once. Findings and limits, study-wide: Earlier analysis found most TCR beta V segments productive about 90% or about 30% of the time. A missense variant in DCLRE1C was later tied to TCR beta V- and J-gene trimming.

J gave up 6 bases and V 6 bases, and 8 bases lay outside the gene matches. Per germline, CDR1 ENHRY and CDR2 SYGVKD. CDR3 length: 14 amino acids. Comments on this clone: The antigen is unknown. Other DNA sequences in the sample encode the same CDR3.

The chain joins TRBV10-3 to TRBJ1-2, with 9 bases matching TRBD1. Sequenced sample: PBMCs. This clonotype was obtained from a male donor in good health and CMV-seronegative. CDR3 bases: TGTGCCATCAGCCGGGACAGGGCAGGTCATGGCTACACCTTC. It codes for CAISRDRAGHGYTF.